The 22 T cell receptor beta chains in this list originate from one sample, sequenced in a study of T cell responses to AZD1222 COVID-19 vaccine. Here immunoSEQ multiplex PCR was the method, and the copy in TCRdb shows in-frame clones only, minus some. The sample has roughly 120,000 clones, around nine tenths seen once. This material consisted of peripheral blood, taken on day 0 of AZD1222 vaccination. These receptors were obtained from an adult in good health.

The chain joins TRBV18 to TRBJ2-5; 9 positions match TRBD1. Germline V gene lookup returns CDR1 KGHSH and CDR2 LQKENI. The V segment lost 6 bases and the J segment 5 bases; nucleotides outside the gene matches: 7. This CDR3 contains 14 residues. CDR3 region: CASSPTGGGETQYF. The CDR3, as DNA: TGTGCCAGCTCCCCGACAGGGGGTGGGGAGACCCAGTACTTC. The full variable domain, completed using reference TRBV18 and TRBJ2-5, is NAGVMQNPRHLVRRRGQEARLRCSPMKGHSHVYWYRQLPEEGLKFMVYLQKENIIDESGMPKERFSAEFPKEGPSILRIQQVVRGDSAAYFCASSPTGGGETQYFGPGTRLLVL.

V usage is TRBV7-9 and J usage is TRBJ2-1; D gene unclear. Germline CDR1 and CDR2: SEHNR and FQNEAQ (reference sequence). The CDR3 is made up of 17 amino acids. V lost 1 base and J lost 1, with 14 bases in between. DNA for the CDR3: TGTGCCAGCAGCTTAGGTGATGGCGGACCTTCCTACAATGAGCAGTTCTTC. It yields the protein CASSLGDGGPSYNEQFF.

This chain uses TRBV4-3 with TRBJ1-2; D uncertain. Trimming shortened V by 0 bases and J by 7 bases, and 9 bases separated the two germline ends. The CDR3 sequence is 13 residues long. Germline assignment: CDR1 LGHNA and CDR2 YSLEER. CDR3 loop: CASSQEGYRGYTF. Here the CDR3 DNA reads TGCGCCAGCAGCCAAGAAGGGTATCGTGGCTACACCTTC.

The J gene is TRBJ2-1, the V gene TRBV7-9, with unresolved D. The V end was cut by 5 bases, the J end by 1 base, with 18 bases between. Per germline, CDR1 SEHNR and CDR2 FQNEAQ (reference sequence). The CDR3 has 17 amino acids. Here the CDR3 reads CASSQTPPARSYNEQFF. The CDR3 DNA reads TGTGCCAGCAGCCAAACACCCCCAGCAAGATCCTACAATGAGCAGTTCTTC.

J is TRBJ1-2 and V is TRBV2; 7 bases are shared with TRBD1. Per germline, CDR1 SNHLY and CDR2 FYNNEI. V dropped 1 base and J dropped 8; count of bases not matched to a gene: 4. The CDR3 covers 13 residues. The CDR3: CASSEEGGAGYTF. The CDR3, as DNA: TGTGCCAGCAGTGAAGAAGGGGGCGCGGGCTACACCTTC.

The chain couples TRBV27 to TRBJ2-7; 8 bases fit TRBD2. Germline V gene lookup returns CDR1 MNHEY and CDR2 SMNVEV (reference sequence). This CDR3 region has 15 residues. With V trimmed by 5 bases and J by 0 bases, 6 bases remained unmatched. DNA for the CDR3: TGTGCCAGCAGTGTTACTAGCGGCCCCTCCTACGAGCAGTACTTC. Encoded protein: CASSVTSGPSYEQYF.

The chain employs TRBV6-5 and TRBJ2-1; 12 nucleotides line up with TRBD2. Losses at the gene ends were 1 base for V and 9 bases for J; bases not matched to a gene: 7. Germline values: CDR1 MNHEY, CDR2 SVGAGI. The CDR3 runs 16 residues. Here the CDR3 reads CASSYFGLAGLGEQFF. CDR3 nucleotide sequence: TGTGCCAGCAGTTACTTCGGACTAGCGGGACTGGGTGAGCAGTTCTTC.

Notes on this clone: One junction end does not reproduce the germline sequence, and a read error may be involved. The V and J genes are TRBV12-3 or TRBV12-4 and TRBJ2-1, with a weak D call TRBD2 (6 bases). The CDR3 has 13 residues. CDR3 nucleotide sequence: TGTGCCAGCAGGCGGGACTCCCACAATGAGCAGTTCTTC. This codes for CASRRDSHNEQFF.

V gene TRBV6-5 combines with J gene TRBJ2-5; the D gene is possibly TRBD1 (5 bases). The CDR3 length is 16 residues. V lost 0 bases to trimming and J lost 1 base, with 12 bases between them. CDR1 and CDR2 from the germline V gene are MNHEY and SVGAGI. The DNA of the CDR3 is TGTGCCAGCAGTTACTCGAATCAGGGCCCCCAAGAGACCCAGTACTTC. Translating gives CASSYSNQGPQETQYF.

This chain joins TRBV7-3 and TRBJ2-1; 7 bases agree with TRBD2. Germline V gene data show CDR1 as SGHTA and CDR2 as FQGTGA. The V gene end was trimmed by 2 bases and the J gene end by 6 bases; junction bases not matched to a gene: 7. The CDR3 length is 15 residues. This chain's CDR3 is CASSLQAGAPNEQFF. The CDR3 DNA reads TGTGCCAGCAGCTTACAGGCGGGAGCCCCCAATGAGCAGTTCTTC.

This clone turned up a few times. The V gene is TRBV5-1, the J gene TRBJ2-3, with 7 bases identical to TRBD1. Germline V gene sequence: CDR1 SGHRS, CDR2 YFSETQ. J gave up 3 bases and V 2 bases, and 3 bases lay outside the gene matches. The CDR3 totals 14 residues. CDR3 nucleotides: TGCGCCAGCAGCTTAGGACAGGATACAGATACGCAGTATTTT. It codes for CASSLGQDTDTQYF.

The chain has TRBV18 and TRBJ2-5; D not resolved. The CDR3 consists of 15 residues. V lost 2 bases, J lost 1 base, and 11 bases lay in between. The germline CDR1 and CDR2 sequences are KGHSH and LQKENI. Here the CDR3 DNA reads TGTGCCAGCTCACCAAGGCCCCAGACCCAAGAGACCCAGTACTTC. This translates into CASSPRPQTQETQYF.

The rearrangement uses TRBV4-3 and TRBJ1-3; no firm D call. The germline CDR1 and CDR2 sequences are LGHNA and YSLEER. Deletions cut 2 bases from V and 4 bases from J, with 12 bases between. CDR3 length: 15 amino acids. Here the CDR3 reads CASSQYGLEGNTIYF. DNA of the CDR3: TGCGCCAGCAGCCAATACGGACTTGAGGGAAACACCATATATTTT.

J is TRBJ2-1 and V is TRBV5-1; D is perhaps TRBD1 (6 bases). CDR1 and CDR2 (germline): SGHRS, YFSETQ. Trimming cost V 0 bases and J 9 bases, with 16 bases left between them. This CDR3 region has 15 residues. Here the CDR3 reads CASSLDGGAIIEQFF. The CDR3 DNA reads TGCGCCAGCAGCTTGGATGGGGGCGCAATTATTGAGCAGTTCTTC.

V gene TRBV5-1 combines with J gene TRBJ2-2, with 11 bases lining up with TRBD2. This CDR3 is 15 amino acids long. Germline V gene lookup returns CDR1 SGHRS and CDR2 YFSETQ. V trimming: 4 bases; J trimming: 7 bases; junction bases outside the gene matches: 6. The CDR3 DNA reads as TGCGCCAGCAGCCCCACTAGCGGGAGTAACGGGGAGCTGTTTTTT. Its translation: CASSPTSGSNGELFF.

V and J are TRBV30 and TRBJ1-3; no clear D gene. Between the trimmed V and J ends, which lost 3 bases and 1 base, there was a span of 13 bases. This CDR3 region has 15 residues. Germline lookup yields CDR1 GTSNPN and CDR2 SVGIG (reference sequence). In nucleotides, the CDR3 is TGTGCCTGGAGCCCCTCTTTGTTATCTGGAAACACCATATATTTT. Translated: CAWSPSLLSGNTIYF.

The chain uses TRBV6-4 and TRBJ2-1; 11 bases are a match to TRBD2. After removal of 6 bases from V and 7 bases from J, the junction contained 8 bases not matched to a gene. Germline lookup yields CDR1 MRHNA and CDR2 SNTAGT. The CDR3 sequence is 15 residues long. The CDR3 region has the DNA TGTGCCAGCAGGGCCGGGACTAGCGGCCTTAATGAGCAGTTCTTC. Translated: CASRAGTSGLNEQFF.

The CDR3 loop is CASSFGLLYEQYF. Here the CDR3 DNA reads TGTGCCAGCAGTTTTGGTCTCCTCTACGAGCAGTACTTC. The chain couples TRBV12-3 or TRBV12-4 to TRBJ2-7, with D unclear. With 3 bases removed from V and 3 bases from J, the gap between germline ends came to 9 bases. The CDR3 has 13 residues.

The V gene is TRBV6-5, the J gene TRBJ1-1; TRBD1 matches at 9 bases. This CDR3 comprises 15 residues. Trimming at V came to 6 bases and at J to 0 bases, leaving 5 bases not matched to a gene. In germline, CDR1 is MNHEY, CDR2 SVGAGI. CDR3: CASRETGGMNTEAFF. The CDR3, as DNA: TGTGCCAGCAGGGAGACAGGGGGGATGAACACTGAAGCTTTCTTT.

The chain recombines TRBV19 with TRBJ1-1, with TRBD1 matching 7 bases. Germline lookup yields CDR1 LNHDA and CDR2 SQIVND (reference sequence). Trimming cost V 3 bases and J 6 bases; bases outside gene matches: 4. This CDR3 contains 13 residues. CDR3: CASSIDRAAEAFF. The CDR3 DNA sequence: TGTGCCAGTAGTATCGACAGGGCTGCTGAAGCTTTCTTT.

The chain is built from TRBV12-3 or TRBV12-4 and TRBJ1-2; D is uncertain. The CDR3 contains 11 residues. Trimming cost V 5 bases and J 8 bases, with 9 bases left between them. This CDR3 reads CASSLSIGYTF. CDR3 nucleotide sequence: TGTGCCAGCAGTCTTAGTATCGGCTACACCTTC.

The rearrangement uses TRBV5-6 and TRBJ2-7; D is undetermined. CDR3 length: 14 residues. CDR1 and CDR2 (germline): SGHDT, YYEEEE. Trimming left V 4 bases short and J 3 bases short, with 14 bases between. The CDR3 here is CASSLLGRRYEQYF. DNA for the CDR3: TGTGCCAGCAGCCTACTGGGCAGGCGCTACGAGCAGTACTTC.